This T cell receptor (beta chain) was observed in a study of spatial heterogeneity in lung cancer. On the study more broadly: Averaged across combinations, each unique TCR and UMI pairing appeared more than ten times in raw reads, which were uncorrected.

The sample holds a few counts of this clonotype. The time point: sample taken at primary tumor resection. Donation came from approximately 69 patients with untreated early-stage non-small cell lung cancer. Sequencing covered unsorted whole RNA taken from tumor, nontumor lung or frozen PBMC. CDR1 is SGHAT, CDR2 FQNNGV, per germline. The CDR3 runs to 15 residues. The V end was cut by 5 bases, the J end by 12 bases, with 22 bases between. The study tagged each TCR cDNA molecule with a unique molecular identifier. TCRdb re-analysed the 5' RACE reads in MiXCR, keeping a single row per CDR3 protein. The sample shows about 27,000 distinct CDR3 sequences, over 6% of them seen only once.

The TCR was taken from a male donor with early-stage non-small cell lung cancer. Sequences were derived from PBMCs, sampled at surgery. The V and J genes are TRBV11-2 and TRBJ2-2; D is perhaps TRBD1 (5 bases). The CDR3 protein is CASSRHGDSQVKLFF. CDR3 coding DNA: TGTGCCAGCAGCCGACATGGCGACAGCCAAGTTAAGCTGTTTTTT.